The T cell receptor (beta chain) described here comes from a study of blood T cell repertoires in COVID-19. Here immunoSEQ multiplex PCR was the method, and the copy in TCRdb shows in-frame clones only, minus some. The data show some 200,000 clones, around 85% seen once. The V gene's germline CDR1 is LNHDA and CDR2 SQIVND (reference sequence). CDR3 size: 15 residues. Trimming shortened V by 10 bases and J by 0 bases, and 16 bases separated the two germline ends. Sequencing was done on a sample of peripheral blood. The receptor comes from a woman aged 50 to 60 with acute or convalescent COVID-19. The chain links TRBV19 to TRBJ2-1; no clear D. The CDR3 DNA is TGTGCCACCAATCCAGGCTCCGGCTCCTACAATGAGCAGTTCTTC. Its translation is CATNPGSGSYNEQFF.